The next 15 T cell receptor beta chains were all read from a single sample in a study of CD8+ T cells in alopecia areata. Extraction and reverse transcription of RNA yielded cDNA as the sequencing template. Clones were sequenced by immunoSEQ multiplex PCR, and TCRdb holds only the in-frame ones, with some missing. The table records 120,000 to 150,000 clones, approximately 50% of them present only once. Sequencing was carried out using CD4+ T cells sorted from blood. These receptors were obtained from a human donor with alopecia areata.

The chain uses TRBV11-2 and TRBJ2-5, with D tentatively TRBD1 (5 bases). Germline V lookup: CDR1 SGHAT, CDR2 FQNNGV. The CDR3 loop spans 16 amino acids. V gave up 2 bases and J gave up 4 bases, with 17 bases separating them. CDR3 residues: CASSLRPRASGETQYF. CDR3 bases: TGTGCCAGCAGCTTACGACCCAGGGCATCGGGAGAGACCCAGTACTTC.

V usage is TRBV6-1 and J usage is TRBJ1-4; D is undetermined. Germline V gives CDR1 MNHNS, CDR2 SASEGT. The CDR3 runs 15 residues. V lost 2 bases and J lost 5, with 12 bases in between. Written as DNA, the CDR3 is TGTGCCAGCAGTGAACCGACCACGAGGAATGAAAAACTGTTTTTT. It yields the protein CASSEPTTRNEKLFF.

This clone was seen a few times. The chain carries TRBV6-5 and TRBJ2-5, with D possibly TRBD2 on 5 matching bases. The CDR3 consists of 13 residues. Germline loops: CDR1 MNHEY, CDR2 SVGAGI. V was clipped by 6 bases and J by 6 bases, with 14 bases between them. Here the CDR3 reads CASRGGGEKTQYF. The CDR3 coding sequence is TGTGCCAGCAGGGGCGGAGGTGAAAAGACCCAGTACTTC.

This clone was detected only a few times. The chain links TRBV23-1 to TRBJ2-1; D remains unclear. TRBV23-1 has ORF status, its function being uncertain. This CDR3 region has 16 residues. V lost 6 bases and J 0 bases, leaving 15 bases between the germline ends. In nucleotides, the CDR3 is TGCGCCAGCAGACAAATTCCCGCGGTCTCCTACAATGAGCAGTTCTTC. Translation: CASRQIPAVSYNEQFF.

The V and J genes are TRBV5-1 and TRBJ2-1; TRBD2 might be the D (6 bases). Trimming cost V 1 base and J 9 bases, with 8 bases left between them. The CDR3 is made up of 12 amino acids. The germline CDR1 and CDR2 sequences are SGHRS and YFSETQ. CDR3 sequence reads: CASSLREFEQFF. For the CDR3, the DNA is TGCGCCAGCAGCTTGCGGGAGTTTGAGCAGTTCTTC.

This clone was detected a few times. The chain combines TRBV7-9 with TRBJ2-5, with TRBD2 identical over 8 bases. Germline-derived CDR1 and CDR2 are SEHNR and FQNEAQ (reference sequence). This CDR3 has 15 amino acids. V lost 5 bases to trimming and J lost 3 bases; unmatched junction nucleotides: 8. The DNA of the CDR3 is TGTGCCAGCAGCAGTGGGACTAGAGAAGAAGAGACCCAGTACTTC. It specifies CASSSGTREEETQYF.

The CDR3 DNA reads as TGTGCCAGCAGTTACCCAACCGGACAGGGTGGTAGTGAGCAGTTCTTC. Its protein product is CASSYPTGQGGSEQFF. The genes are TRBV25-1 and TRBJ2-1, with 8 nucleotides matching TRBD1. This CDR3 spans 16 amino acids. V shed 5 bases and J 9 bases; nucleotides not matched to a gene: 15. Germline loops: CDR1 MGHDK, CDR2 SYGVNS.

The chain combines TRBV5-1 with TRBJ1-1; D unclear. In germline, CDR1 is SGHRS, CDR2 YFSETQ. The V gene lost 0 bases and the J gene lost 5 bases, with 11 bases spanning the gap. The CDR3 runs to 14 residues. Here the CDR3 DNA reads TGCGCCAGCAGCTTGGAGGGCAGACTGACTGAAGCTTTCTTT. Translation gives CASSLEGRLTEAFF.

This chain links TRBV9 with TRBJ2-3, with D uncertain. V lost 0 bases to trimming and J lost 4 bases, with 6 bases between them. The CDR3 covers 13 residues. In germline, CDR1 is SGDLS, CDR2 YYNGEE. The CDR3 DNA follows: TGTGCCAGCAGCGTAGGAACCGCAGATACGCAGTATTTT. Encoded protein: CASSVGTADTQYF.

The J gene is TRBJ2-7, the V gene TRBV30; 10 nucleotides match TRBD2. The CDR3 has 16 residues. V shed 0 bases, J shed 5 bases, and the junction held 10 bases outside the gene matches. The germline V gene encodes CDR1 GTSNPN and CDR2 SVGIG (reference sequence). The CDR3 nucleotides read TGTGCCTGGAGTGTACTCGGGTCTAGCGGGAGCCACGAGCAGTACTTC. Protein product: CAWSVLGSSGSHEQYF. Variable domain in full (rest from reference TRBV30 and TRBJ2-7): SQTIHQWPATLVQPVGSPLSLECTVEGTSNPNLYWYRQAAGRGLQLLFYSVGIGQISSEVPQNLSASRPQDRQFILSSKKLLLSDSGFYLCAWSVLGSSGSHEQYFGPGTRLTVT.

This clone appeared a few times. The chain has TRBV28 and TRBJ1-1; no clear D gene. V lost 5 bases and J 2 bases, leaving 18 bases between the germline ends. The CDR3 spans 16 residues. CDR1 MDHEN and CDR2 SYDVKM come from the germline V gene. CDR3 amino acids: CASSQELAGPNTEAFF. The CDR3 DNA reads as TGTGCCAGCAGTCAAGAACTCGCAGGTCCAAACACTGAAGCTTTCTTT.

The chain links TRBV4-1 to TRBJ1-2, with D hard to call. CDR1 and CDR2 from the germline V gene are MGHRA and YSYEKL. Trimming pared 0 bases from V and 4 bases from J, leaving 15 bases between. This CDR3 is 16 amino acids long. CDR3 amino acids: CASSQDPRTGPYGYTF. The CDR3 nucleotides read TGCGCCAGCAGCCAAGATCCTCGGACGGGCCCCTATGGCTACACCTTC.

This chain links TRBV5-1 with TRBJ2-3; 7 bases match TRBD2. Trimming cost V 2 bases and J 4 bases; bases outside gene matches: 7. CDR3 length: 15 amino acids. CDR1 is SGHRS, CDR2 YFSETQ, per germline. DNA of the CDR3: TGCGCCAGCAGCTTCCGCGGGAGTCAGGCAGATACGCAGTATTTT. Translating it yields CASSFRGSQADTQYF.

The chain joins TRBV29-1 to TRBJ1-5, with 10 bases fitting TRBD1. Germline loops: CDR1 SQVTM, CDR2 ANQGSEA. The CDR3 totals 14 residues. V lost 6 bases to trimming and J lost 6 bases; unmatched junction nucleotides: 8. CDR3 bases: TGCAGCGTGGGACAGGGGATTTCGGGTCAGCCCCAGCATTTT. This translates into CSVGQGISGQPQHF. Looking up the rest from reference TRBV29-1 and TRBJ1-5 gives the full variable domain: SAVISQKPSRDICQRGTSLTIQCQVDSQVTMMFWYRQQPGQSLTLIATANQGSEATYESGFVIDKFPISRPNLTFSTLTVSNMSPEDSSIYLCSVGQGISGQPQHFGDGTRLSIL.

The V and J genes are TRBV5-1 and TRBJ1-1, with no clear D. Germline V gene lookup returns CDR1 SGHRS and CDR2 YFSETQ. There are 15 residues in the CDR3. The V and J ends lost 2 bases and 0 bases respectively, with 11 bases between them. For the CDR3, the DNA is TGCGCCAGCAGCTTTGGAGCGGGCATGAACACTGAAGCTTTCTTT. Protein sequence: CASSFGAGMNTEAFF.